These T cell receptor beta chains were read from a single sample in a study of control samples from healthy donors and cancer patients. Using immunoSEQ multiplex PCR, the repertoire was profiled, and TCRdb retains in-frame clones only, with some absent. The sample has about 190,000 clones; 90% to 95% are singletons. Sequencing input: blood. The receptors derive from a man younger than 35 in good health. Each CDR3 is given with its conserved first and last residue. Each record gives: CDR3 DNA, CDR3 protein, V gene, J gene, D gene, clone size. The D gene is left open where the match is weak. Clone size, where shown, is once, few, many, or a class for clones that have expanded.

CDR3 DNA: TGTGCCAGCTCACGTCCCGGGACAGCCTCTGGGGCCAACGTCCTGACTTTC
CDR3 protein: CASSRPGTASGANVLTF
V gene: TRBV18
J gene: TRBJ2-6
D gene: TRBD1
clone size: once

CDR3 DNA: TGTGCCAGCAGCGCAGACAGCCTCTATGGCTACACCTTC
CDR3 protein: CASSADSLYGYTF
V gene: TRBV5-6
J gene: TRBJ1-2
D gene: NA
clone size: once

CDR3 DNA: TGTGCCACCAGCAGAAAATCGGGGGGGCCGATGTACAATGAGCAGTTCTTC
CDR3 protein: CATSRKSGGPMYNEQFF
V gene: TRBV24-1
J gene: TRBJ2-1
D gene: TRBD2
clone size: NA

CDR3 DNA: TGTGCCAGCACCCTACGCCGGGACCTTGTAAACACCATATATTTT
CDR3 protein: CASTLRRDLVNTIYF
V gene: TRBV6-5
J gene: TRBJ1-3
D gene: NA
clone size: NA

CDR3 DNA: TGTGCCAGCAGTTACGCCGGGACAGCCTACGAGCAGTACTTC
CDR3 protein: CASSYAGTAYEQYF
V gene: TRBV6-5
J gene: TRBJ2-7
D gene: TRBD1
clone size: NA

CDR3 DNA: TGTGCCAGCAGCTCCTTAGGGGTCAGCTCCTACGAGCAGTACTTC
CDR3 protein: CASSSLGVSSYEQYF
V gene: TRBV13
J gene: TRBJ2-7
D gene: NA
clone size: NA

CDR3 DNA: TGCGCCAGCAGCAGACGACTAGCGGGGCTCAACACCGGGGAGCTGTTTTTT
CDR3 protein: CASSRRLAGLNTGELFF
V gene: TRBV5-1
J gene: TRBJ2-2
D gene: TRBD2
clone size: NA

CDR3 DNA: TGCGCCAGCACGAAGGGACTAGCGGGGGTACAGGAGACCCAGTACTTC
CDR3 protein: CASTKGLAGVQETQYF
V gene: TRBV5-1
J gene: TRBJ2-5
D gene: TRBD2
clone size: NA

CDR3 DNA: TGTGCCACCAGCGGAATGGGACAGTCCTCCTACAATGAGCAGTTCTTC
CDR3 protein: CATSGMGQSSYNEQFF
V gene: TRBV15
J gene: TRBJ2-1
D gene: TRBD1
clone size: once

CDR3 DNA: TGTGCCAGCAGGGGGACAAAAACCTACAATGAGCAGTTCTTC
CDR3 protein: CASRGTKTYNEQFF
V gene: TRBV6-5
J gene: TRBJ2-1
D gene: NA
clone size: NA

CDR3 DNA: TGTGCCACCAGCAGATCGGACCCCTTTGGAGGGACCTTC
CDR3 protein: CATSRSDPFGGTF
V gene: TRBV15
J gene: TRBJ1-2
D gene: NA
clone size: NA

CDR3 DNA: TGTGCCAGCAGCTTAGCCGGGGGAACCGAGCAGTACTTC
CDR3 protein: CASSLAGGTEQYF
V gene: TRBV7-8
J gene: TRBJ2-7
D gene: NA
clone size: NA

CDR3 DNA: TGTGCCAGCAGTGAGTCCTTTGTCAATCAGCCCCAGCATTTT
CDR3 protein: CASSESFVNQPQHF
V gene: TRBV2
J gene: TRBJ1-5
D gene: NA
clone size: NA

CDR3 DNA: TGTGCCAGCAGGGAGGGGAGTAGGGGTAATTCCTACGAGCAGTACTTC
CDR3 protein: CASREGSRGNSYEQYF
V gene: TRBV6-6
J gene: TRBJ2-7
D gene: NA
clone size: NA

CDR3 DNA: TGCGCCAGCAGCTTGGCCCAGGGGACCGGGGAGCTGTTTTTT
CDR3 protein: CASSLAQGTGELFF
V gene: TRBV5-1
J gene: TRBJ2-2
D gene: NA
clone size: NA

CDR3 DNA: TGTGCCAGCAGCACGGGGTGGCCCCAGCATTTT
CDR3 protein: CASSTGWPQHF
V gene: TRBV21-1
J gene: TRBJ1-5
D gene: NA
clone size: NA

CDR3 DNA: TGTGCCAGCAGGCGGGACACCGCAACTAATGAAAAACTGTTTTTT
CDR3 protein: CASRRDTATNEKLFF
V gene: TRBV7-9
J gene: TRBJ1-4
D gene: NA
clone size: NA

CDR3 DNA: TGTGCCAGTAGTGGCCGGCAGTACAATGAGCAGTTCTTC
CDR3 protein: CASSGRQYNEQFF
V gene: TRBV19
J gene: TRBJ2-1
D gene: NA
clone size: NA

CDR3 DNA: TGTGCCAGCAGTTTGGCCTCTGGAAACACCATATATTTT
CDR3 protein: CASSLASGNTIYF
V gene: TRBV12-3/TRBV12-4
J gene: TRBJ1-3
D gene: NA
clone size: NA

CDR3 DNA: TGCGCCAGCAGCCAAGCTTTGGCAGGGCCTATGAACACTGAAGCTTTCTTT
CDR3 protein: CASSQALAGPMNTEAFF
V gene: TRBV4-1
J gene: TRBJ1-1
D gene: NA
clone size: NA

CDR3 DNA: TGTGCCAGCAGTTATACGTTCCGGGGATCTTCCAAAAACATTCAGTACTTC
CDR3 protein: CASSYTFRGSSKNIQYF
V gene: TRBV6-2/TRBV6-3
J gene: TRBJ2-4
D gene: NA
clone size: NA

CDR3 DNA: TGTGCCTGTTCCGGAGCTCCTGGAAACACCATATATTTT
CDR3 protein: CACSGAPGNTIYF
V gene: TRBV30
J gene: TRBJ1-3
D gene: NA
clone size: NA

CDR3 DNA: TGTGCCATCAGTGACCGTGGGGGAGATACAGATACGCAGTATTTT
CDR3 protein: CAISDRGGDTDTQYF
V gene: TRBV10-3
J gene: TRBJ2-3
D gene: NA
clone size: NA

CDR3 DNA: TGTGCCTGGAGTGAATCCATTATTCAGTACTTC
CDR3 protein: CAWSESIIQYF
V gene: TRBV30
J gene: TRBJ2-4
D gene: NA
clone size: NA

CDR3 DNA: TGCGCCAGCAGCTTGGCCTCAAGCAATCAGCCCCAGCATTTT
CDR3 protein: CASSLASSNQPQHF
V gene: TRBV5-1
J gene: TRBJ1-5
D gene: NA
clone size: NA

CDR3 DNA: TGTGCCAGCAGCCACACGCAGACCGAGCAGTACTTC
CDR3 protein: CASSHTQTEQYF
V gene: TRBV3-1/TRBV3-2
J gene: TRBJ2-7
D gene: NA
clone size: NA

CDR3 DNA: TGCGCCAGCAGCTTGGGAAGCATGAACACTGAAGCTTTCTTT
CDR3 protein: CASSLGSMNTEAFF
V gene: TRBV5-1
J gene: TRBJ1-1
D gene: NA
clone size: few

CDR3 DNA: TGTGCCAGCAGGGAGACAGGGGGCGGCTATGGCTACACCTTC
CDR3 protein: CASRETGGGYGYTF
V gene: TRBV6-5
J gene: TRBJ1-2
D gene: TRBD1
clone size: NA

CDR3 DNA: TGTGCCAGCTCACCAGATTCAAACACTGAAGCTTTCTTT
CDR3 protein: CASSPDSNTEAFF
V gene: TRBV18
J gene: TRBJ1-1
D gene: NA
clone size: NA

CDR3 DNA: TGTGCCAGCAGCCCCAGCAGGGGGAGGTATTCAGATACGCAGTATTTT
CDR3 protein: CASSPSRGRYSDTQYF
V gene: TRBV28
J gene: TRBJ2-3
D gene: NA
clone size: NA

CDR3 DNA: TGTGCCAGCAGGCATGGGACGGTGAACACCGGGGAGCTGTTTTTT
CDR3 protein: CASRHGTVNTGELFF
V gene: TRBV7-3
J gene: TRBJ2-2
D gene: NA
clone size: NA

CDR3 DNA: TGTGCCAGTAGTCCGGGACAGGGGAATTCGTGGAGCAATCAGCCCCAGCATTTT
CDR3 protein: CASSPGQGNSWSNQPQHF
V gene: TRBV19
J gene: TRBJ1-5
D gene: TRBD1
clone size: NA

CDR3 DNA: TGCGCCAGCAGCCAGCGGGGGTCCGCCAGCGAGCAGTACTTC
CDR3 protein: CASSQRGSASEQYF
V gene: TRBV5-1
J gene: TRBJ2-7
D gene: TRBD2
clone size: few

CDR3 DNA: TGTGCCAGCAGCTTAGGCGGGGGCGATGAGCAGTTCTTC
CDR3 protein: CASSLGGGDEQFF
V gene: TRBV13
J gene: TRBJ2-1
D gene: NA
clone size: NA

CDR3 DNA: TGTGCCAGCAGCGTATCAGATGGACTCAGGGGGTCAGGAGAGCAGTACTTC
CDR3 protein: CASSVSDGLRGSGEQYF
V gene: TRBV9
J gene: TRBJ2-7
D gene: TRBD1
clone size: NA

CDR3 DNA: TGTGCCAGCTCACCGGGGGGATCCTCCTACGAGCAGTACTTC
CDR3 protein: CASSPGGSSYEQYF
V gene: TRBV18
J gene: TRBJ2-7
D gene: NA
clone size: NA

CDR3 DNA: TGTGCCAGCAGCCAAGATGCGGGATCCGATCCGTACTTC
CDR3 protein: CASSQDAGSDPYF
V gene: TRBV4-2
J gene: TRBJ2-7
D gene: NA
clone size: once

CDR3 DNA: TGTGCCAGCACCGAAGTGATTGGGAGGCTCACCGGGGAGCTGTTTTTT
CDR3 protein: CASTEVIGRLTGELFF
V gene: TRBV28
J gene: TRBJ2-2
D gene: NA
clone size: NA

CDR3 DNA: TGCAGCGGGAGGGCAGGGGATGGCTACACCTTC
CDR3 protein: CSGRAGDGYTF
V gene: TRBV29-1
J gene: TRBJ1-2
D gene: NA
clone size: NA

CDR3 DNA: TGTGCCAGCTCACCAATGATTAGCGGGGACAATGAGCAGTTCTTC
CDR3 protein: CASSPMISGDNEQFF
V gene: TRBV18
J gene: TRBJ2-1
D gene: TRBD2
clone size: NA

CDR3 DNA: TGTGCCAGCTCGCCGACAGTTTACACTGAAGCTTTCTTT
CDR3 protein: CASSPTVYTEAFF
V gene: TRBV18
J gene: TRBJ1-1
D gene: NA
clone size: NA

CDR3 DNA: TGTGCCAGCAGCCAAGATATCCAGGGATGGGATGGCTACACCTTC
CDR3 protein: CASSQDIQGWDGYTF
V gene: TRBV3-1/TRBV3-2
J gene: TRBJ1-2
D gene: NA
clone size: NA

CDR3 DNA: TGTGCCAGCAGTGAATCCGGGGCGATTCAAGAGACCCAGTACTTC
CDR3 protein: CASSESGAIQETQYF
V gene: TRBV25-1
J gene: TRBJ2-5
D gene: NA
clone size: few

CDR3 DNA: TGCGCCAGCAGCCAAGAAACAGGGCTTAAAAATGAAAAACTGTTTTTT
CDR3 protein: CASSQETGLKNEKLFF
V gene: TRBV4-1
J gene: TRBJ1-4
D gene: NA
clone size: NA

CDR3 DNA: TGTGCCAGCAGTTATACAGGGAGGGCGAGGGTCTTT
CDR3 protein: CASSYTGRARVF
V gene: TRBV12-3/TRBV12-4
J gene: TRBJ1-1
D gene: NA
clone size: once

CDR3 DNA: TGTGCCAGCAGCTTATTCGGGGACTCCCGCCTAGAGACCCAGTACTTC
CDR3 protein: CASSLFGDSRLETQYF
V gene: TRBV11-2
J gene: TRBJ2-5
D gene: NA
clone size: once

CDR3 DNA: TGTGCCAGCAGCTTAGACATCTATGGCTACACCTTC
CDR3 protein: CASSLDIYGYTF
V gene: TRBV5-4
J gene: TRBJ1-2
D gene: NA
clone size: NA

CDR3 DNA: TGCGCCAGCAGCTTGGTTGGTACGGGACAGGGCCATTCACCCCTCCACTTT
CDR3 protein: CASSLVGTGQGHSPLHF
V gene: TRBV5-1
J gene: TRBJ1-6
D gene: TRBD1
clone size: NA